Listed below are T cell receptor beta chains from one sample, sequenced in a study of CD8 T cells in ankylosing spondylitis. TCRdb processed the 5' RACE reads anew with MiXCR; each CDR3 protein has one entry. The sample shows tens of thousands of distinct CDR3 sequences, over 5% of them seen only once. Sample: synovial fluid, either unsorted or a sorted T cell fraction (not recorded which). Receptor source: a male donor with ankylosing spondylitis. Both conserved end residues are part of each CDR3. Fields, in order: clone size, D gene, CDR3 length, V gene, J gene, CDR3 DNA, CDR3 protein. The D gene is left open where the match is weak. Size tells how often a clone was seen (once, few, many) or the class of an expanded clone, and some rows leave it out.

many	NA	14	TRBV7-9	TRBJ1-2	TGTGCCAGCAGCCTGGACCAGCGACGTTATGGCTACACCTTC	CASSLDQRRYGYTF
NA	TRBD2	14	TRBV11-3	TRBJ2-1	TGTGCCAGCAGCTCCCTAGCGGCGAACAATGAGCAGTTCTTC	CASSSLAANNEQFF
NA	NA	11	TRBV25-1	TRBJ2-7	TGTGCCAGCGGGCATCGGGACGAGCAGTACTTC	CASGHRDEQYF
medium-sized	NA	15	TRBV7-2	TRBJ2-3	TGTGCCAGCAGCTTAGCGGGCACAAGCACAGATACGCAGTATTTT	CASSLAGTSTDTQYF
many	TRBD1	13	TRBV20-1	TRBJ1-5	TGCAGTGCTATCGACAGGGCCCATCAGCCCCAGCATTTT	CSAIDRAHQPQHF
NA	TRBD2	18	TRBV20-1	TRBJ2-1	TGCAGTGCACAGAGTCGGCTAGCGGGGGGCCGGTCCTACAATGAGCAGTTCTTC	CSAQSRLAGGRSYNEQFF
NA	NA	14	TRBV7-9	TRBJ2-4	TGTGCCAGCAGTCTGCGGCAGGCTTGGGACATTCAGTACTTC	CASSLRQAWDIQYF
few	NA	15	TRBV12-5	TRBJ1-1	TGTGCTAGTGGCCCGGATGGGCAGGGGAGTACTGAAGCTTTCTTT	CASGPDGQGSTEAFF
many	TRBD2	15	TRBV5-1	TRBJ2-3	TGCGCCAGCAGCTCCCTTAGCGGGAGCACAGATACGCAGTATTTT	CASSSLSGSTDTQYF
many	TRBD2	15	TRBV29-1	TRBJ2-3	TGCAGCGTTGAACTAGCGGGAGGGCCTGTTGATACGCAGTATTTT	CSVELAGGPVDTQYF
many	NA	13	TRBV15	TRBJ2-2	TGTGCCACCAGCAGAAACCTGGCTGGGGAGCTGTTTTTT	CATSRNLAGELFF
many	NA	13	TRBV3-1	TRBJ1-2	TGTGCCAGCAGCCTTACAGCAAACTATGGCTACACCTTC	CASSLTANYGYTF
many	NA	17	TRBV7-3	TRBJ2-1	TGTGCCAGCAGCCTAGGGGGGGCTGGGAGCTCCTACAATGAGCAGTTCTTC	CASSLGGAGSSYNEQFF
many	NA	13	TRBV7-6	TRBJ1-5	TGTGCCAGCAGCTTTCAGGGCGCGGGCCCCCAGCATTTT	CASSFQGAGPQHF
many	NA	15	TRBV5-1	TRBJ2-7	TGCGCCAGCAGCTTGGATTCCGGGGGGCTCTACGAGCAGTACTTC	CASSLDSGGLYEQYF
few	TRBD1	16	TRBV27	TRBJ2-1	TGTGCCAGCAGTAGCCCCGGGACAGGGGCATACAATGAGCAGTTCTTC	CASSSPGTGAYNEQFF
many	NA	15	TRBV18	TRBJ2-5	TGTGCCAGCTCACCTAACGCCGGCGGAGAAGAGACCCAGTACTTC	CASSPNAGGEETQYF
NA	NA	16	TRBV7-9	TRBJ1-5	TGTGCCAGCAGCTTTGGCCTGGGAATCGGCAATCAGCCCCAGCATTTT	CASSFGLGIGNQPQHF
few	NA	18	TRBV4-1	TRBJ2-2	TGCGCCAGCAGCCAAGAACCTCTAGGGGGGGACAACACCGGGGAGCTGTTTTTT	CASSQEPLGGDNTGELFF
many	TRBD1	13	TRBV25-1	TRBJ2-7	TGTGCCAGCGGCGACAGGGGGCGGTCCGAGCAGTACTTC	CASGDRGRSEQYF